This T cell receptor (beta chain) was captured by sequencing in a study of CD4 T cells in relation to SARS-CoV-2 and coronaviruses (TCRdb year 2021). Study-wide context: In the ViraFEST assay, PBMCs were grown with antigen for 10 days, and TCR beta CDR3s were then sequenced to identify antigen-specific clonal expansions. The negative reference condition was either a culture with an HIV-1 Nef peptide pool or a culture with no peptide. Shared crossreactive spike epitopes were mapped to their HLA restriction using patient-derived lymphoblastoid cell lines. At the level of individual TCR clonotypes, the study evaluated whether memory CD4+ T cells crossreact between the spike proteins of SARS-CoV-2 and those of common cold coronaviruses. Samples from three pre-COVID donors and the naive versus memory experiments were sequenced with the Adaptive Biotechnologies TCR-sequencing kit; other data were Illumina-based. Expansion assays from other donors in the study were sequenced with a different, Illumina-based TCR-beta assay.

Receptor libraries were prepared by the immunoSEQ multiplex PCR assay. Under the source paper's analysis protocol: During preprocessing, nonproductive sequences were removed, along with CDR3s that did not begin with C, did not end with F or W, or were shorter than 7 amino acids. Antigen-specific clonotypes were called with the MANAFEST web app on the basis of expansion relative to the reference and to other culture wells. A clone was considered positive if the clone showed significant expansion compared with the reference culture in 2 of 3 replicate wells at an FDR below 0.05. A further requirement for positive clones was significant expansion compared with all other tandem wells, along with an odds ratio above 5. Pairwise Levenshtein distance, computed with the stringdist R package after three terminal residues were trimmed from each end, was used as the measure of CDR3 homology. TCRdb provides this immuneACCESS table in a form limited to in-frame rearrangements. Some clones are lacking; in checked studies, under half of them reflect an unresolved V gene, and why the rest are absent is not known. V and J calls and clone size come straight from that table; D and trimming were deduced from the DNA. The sample yields around 20,000 clones; over 75% were counted once. In total, the top ten clones hold 19% of the sample.

CD4+ T cells from unexposed donors were collected before the COVID-19 pandemic (2011-2018). The EasySep CD4+ T cell isolation kit was used to isolate CD4+ T cells once the cultures had run for about 10 days. As cell number allowed, CD4+ T cells from unexposed donors were tested for reactivity to SARS-CoV-2 S and N and to four common cold coronavirus spike pools. About 1.8 million PBMCs per well were cultured in IMDM with 5% human AB serum and about 10 IU/ml IL-2. Half of the culture medium was replaced with fresh IL-2-containing medium on days 3 and 7. In general, triplicate replicate wells were used for every peptide culture condition. Leukapheresis product for the unexposed donors was bought commercially. PBMCs were isolated from leukapheresis product or whole blood by Ficoll-Paque PLUS gradient centrifugation. PBMCs were either used fresh in the expansion assay or cryopreserved at -140 degrees C. The QIAamp Micro DNA Kit was used to extract genomic DNA from the CD4+ T cells.

Relative to germline, V is missing 5 bases and J is missing 6 bases, with 11 bases of the junction outside any gene match. Reading from cysteine to phenylalanine, the CDR3 counts 15 amino acids. The DNA shown is the 45-base CDR3, in frame from base 1. The germline V gene encodes CDR1 SEHNR and CDR2 FQNEAQ (reference sequence). General conclusions and limits of the study: No donor contributed both pre-pandemic and post-infection samples, which limited tracing the source of pre-existing responses. Memory CD4+ clonotypes crossrecognizing SARS-CoV-2 and at least one common cold coronavirus spike were found in roughly 59% of donors. Since the crossreactivity analysis centred on spike protein, crossreactivity against other viral proteins was not assessed. Small numbers of patients and of tested TCRs limited the study. Crossreactive clones showed significantly weaker SARS-CoV-2-driven expansion than monoreactive clones, consistent with antigenic imprinting.

To note about this clone: The antigen it binds to is not known. Base qualities were left out, and no much larger clone turns up one base away.

This clonotype originated in a human donor in good health. The V and J segments used are TRBV7-9 and TRBJ2-7; the central 9 bases match TRBD1. Input material: CD4+ T cells from PBMCs, cultured in vitro. CDR3 protein: CASSPRDRVEGEQYF. At the DNA level, the sequence is TGTGCCAGCAGCCCACGGGACAGGGTTGAGGGCGAGCAGTACTTC.